Each of the 17 T cell receptor beta chains below was sequenced from the same sample in a study of OX40 agonist ivuxolimab in advanced cancers. Only in-frame clones appear in the TCRdb table, and some are missing; sequencing was by immunoSEQ multiplex PCR. Of fewer than 65,000 clones in the sample, 86% were seen once. The material sequenced was CD4+ or CD8+ T cells sorted from blood, taken in a trial of the OX40 agonist ivuxolimab. Source of these receptors: an adult with an advanced solid tumor such as melanoma, head and neck, liver or kidney cancer.

The chain links TRBV11-2 to TRBJ2-7; 10 bases align to TRBD1. After removal of 5 bases from V and 4 bases from J, the junction contained 5 bases not matched to a gene. Germline CDR1 SGHAT, CDR2 FQNNGV. The CDR3 covers 14 residues. DNA for the CDR3: TGTGCCAGCAGCCGACAGGGGGCGGGGTACGAGCAGTACTTC. Translating gives CASSRQGAGYEQYF. Variable domain in full (rest from reference TRBV11-2 and TRBJ2-7): EAGVAQSPRYKIIEKRQSVAFWCNPISGHATLYWYQQILGQGPKLLIQFQNNGVVDDSQLPKDRFSAERLKGVDSTLKIQPAKLEDSAVYLCASSRQGAGYEQYFGPGTRLTVT.

The genes are TRBV6-1 and TRBJ2-7; 7 nucleotides match TRBD1. In germline, CDR1 is MNHNS, CDR2 SASEGT. V lost 2 bases to trimming and J lost 3 bases; unmatched junction nucleotides: 7. The CDR3 sequence is 15 residues long. CDR3 bases: TGTGCCAGCAGTGAAACCGGGACAGCCATCTACGAGCAGTACTTC. It codes for CASSETGTAIYEQYF.

The chain carries TRBV12-2 and TRBJ2-7; the D segment call TRBD2 is taken from the table without a DNA check. TRBV12-2 is a documented pseudogene. CDR3 length equals 16 residues. CDR3 residues: CASRLGGTSANFEQYF. The CDR3 DNA is TGTGCAAGTCGCTTAGGCGGGACTAGCGCGAATTTTGAGCAGTACTTC.

The CDR3 region has the DNA TGTGCCACCGTGAAAGGGGGGAGAAACTCCGAGCAGTACTTC. Protein sequence: CATVKGGRNSEQYF. The rearrangement links TRBV6-5 to TRBJ2-7, with D perhaps given as TRBD1 or TRBD2 (6 bases each). Trimming removed 10 bases at V and 6 bases at J, with 22 bases between. The CDR3 sequence is 14 residues long. Germline assignment: CDR1 MNHEY and CDR2 SVGAGI.

This rearrangement joins TRBV27 to TRBJ1-5; D is perhaps TRBD1 (5 bases). Germline V lookup: CDR1 MNHEY, CDR2 SMNVEV (reference sequence). This CDR3 contains 18 residues. V lost 3 bases and J 0 bases, leaving 18 bases between the germline ends. In DNA, the CDR3 is TGTGCCAGCAGTTTTAAGCCGCCCGGGGACTTTAGCAATCAGCCCCAGCATTTT. Translated, it gives CASSFKPPGDFSNQPQHF.

This clone has only a few counts. This rearrangement joins TRBV6-5 to TRBJ2-7; TRBD1 aligns across 10 bases. The CDR3 spans 15 residues. With 5 bases clipped from V and 3 bases from J, the junction kept 7 bases outside the gene matches. From germline, CDR1 is MNHEY and CDR2 SVGAGI. The chain's CDR3 is CASSGDRGGIYEQYF. CDR3 nucleotide sequence: TGTGCCAGCAGTGGGGACAGGGGTGGTATCTACGAGCAGTACTTC.

This clone was seen a handful of times. The chain uses TRBV27 and TRBJ1-3, with D maybe TRBD1 (6 bases). CDR3 size: 15 residues. Trimming removed 2 bases at V and 4 bases at J, with 12 bases between. Germline V lookup: CDR1 MNHEY, CDR2 SMNVEV (reference sequence). In nucleotides, the CDR3 is TGTGCCAGCAGTTTAACGATAGGGGGGGGAAACACCATATATTTT. Translation gives CASSLTIGGGNTIYF.

The chain has TRBV2 and TRBJ2-3; D is unresolved. This CDR3 has 13 amino acids. The germline V gene has CDR1 SNHLY and CDR2 FYNNEI. The V gene lost 10 bases and the J gene lost 4 bases, with 15 bases spanning the gap. CDR3 sequence reads: CANMQTVADTQYF. CDR3 nucleotide sequence: TGTGCCAACATGCAGACGGTCGCAGATACGCAGTATTTT.

The genes are TRBV10-3 and TRBJ2-5; D is undetermined. The germline V and J ends were trimmed by 0 bases and 3 bases, with 5 bases remaining between them. CDR3 length: 13 amino acids. Per the germline V gene, CDR1 is ENHRY and CDR2 is SYGVKD. CDR3 nucleotides: TGTGCCATCAGTGAGTCGCATGAAGAGACCCAGTACTTC. It yields the protein CAISESHEETQYF.

The rearrangement uses TRBV7-7 and TRBJ1-1, with 9 bases matching TRBD1. Germline V gives CDR1 SSHAT, CDR2 FNYEAQ (reference sequence). The CDR3 length is 13 residues. DNA for the CDR3: TGTGCTGTCTGGGACAGGGCGAACACTGAAGCTTTCTTT. This encodes CAVWDRANTEAFF.

This clone was found once. The V call is TRBV9, the J call TRBJ2-2, with D perhaps TRBD2 (5 bases). This CDR3 spans 14 amino acids. The V and J ends lost 6 bases and 4 bases respectively, with 13 bases between them. Per germline, CDR1 SGDLS and CDR2 YYNGEE. CDR3 region: CASKIEGGTGELFF. CDR3 sequence (DNA): TGTGCCAGCAAAATCGAGGGTGGCACCGGGGAGCTGTTTTTT.

This rearrangement joins TRBV10-3 to TRBJ2-5, with TRBD2 as a possible D gene (6 bases). The CDR3 loop spans 14 amino acids. In germline, CDR1 is ENHRY, CDR2 SYGVKD. V lost 10 bases, J lost 0 bases, and 15 bases lay in between. As DNA, the CDR3 is TGTGCCACTCGGGGCGGGACGTACCAAGAGACCCAGTACTTC. This encodes CATRGGTYQETQYF.

This rearrangement joins TRBV5-4 to TRBJ2-1; 7 nucleotides match TRBD2. The CDR3 has 17 amino acids. The trim removed 0 bases at V and 8 bases at J, leaving 14 bases unmatched. CDR1 and CDR2 from the germline V gene are SGHNT and YYREEE (reference sequence). Here the CDR3 reads CASSLGQLRTSPHEQFF. DNA of the CDR3: TGTGCCAGCAGCTTGGGTCAGTTAAGGACTAGTCCCCATGAGCAGTTCTTC.

This clone occurred once. The rearrangement joins TRBV5-4 to TRBJ1-2; TRBD1 might be the D (5 bases). Germline lookup yields CDR1 SGHNT and CDR2 YYREEE (reference sequence). V lost 4 bases to trimming and J lost 5 bases, with 9 bases between them. This CDR3 has 12 residues. The CDR3 here is CASSPGGYGYTF. The DNA of the CDR3 is TGTGCCAGCAGCCCGGGGGGGTATGGCTACACCTTC. Looking up the rest from reference TRBV5-4 and TRBJ1-2 gives the full variable domain: ETGVTQSPTHLIKTRGQQVTLRCSSQSGHNTVSWYQQALGQGPQFIFQYYREEENGRGNFPPRFSGLQFPNYSSELNVNALELDDSALYLCASSPGGYGYTFGSGTRLTVV.

The chain has TRBV4-2 and TRBJ1-4; TRBD1 matches at 9 bases. Looked up from germline, CDR1 is LGHNA and CDR2 is YNFKEQ. The CDR3 loop spans 18 amino acids. The ends lost 5 bases at V and 0 bases at J; junction bases unmatched: 10. CDR3 sequence (DNA): TGTGCCAGCAGCTTCGGACAGGGGTCGGAAGCAACTAATGAAAAACTGTTTTTT. Translation: CASSFGQGSEATNEKLFF.

The J gene is TRBJ2-7, the V gene TRBV4-2; D is perhaps TRBD1 (5 bases). With 6 bases removed from V and 1 base from J, the gap between germline ends came to 10 bases. CDR1 and CDR2 from the germline V gene are LGHNA and YNFKEQ. This CDR3 has 13 amino acids. The CDR3 coding sequence is TGTGCCAGCAGACCCGACAGTTCCTACGAGCAGTACTTC. Translated: CASRPDSSYEQYF.

This clone was observed a single time. The genes are TRBV28 and TRBJ2-1, with 8 nucleotides matching TRBD2. V dropped 5 bases and J dropped 3; count of bases not matched to a gene: 9. Per germline, CDR1 MDHEN and CDR2 SYDVKM. The CDR3 totals 16 residues. The CDR3 nucleotides are TGTGCCAGCAGTCCCCCAGCGGGAGACCACTACAATGAGCAGTTCTTC. This gives the protein CASSPPAGDHYNEQFF.